What follows are 4 T cell receptor beta chains derived from one specimen sequenced in a study of OX40 agonist ivuxolimab in advanced cancers. Produced via immunoSEQ multiplex PCR; TCRdb's table is partial and in-frame only. Of 78,000 or so clones listed, 85% to 95% are singletons. The material sequenced was CD4+ or CD8+ T cells sorted from blood, taken in a trial of the OX40 agonist ivuxolimab. The receptors were sampled from an adult with an advanced solid tumor such as melanoma, head and neck, liver or kidney cancer.

The V call is TRBV5-4, the J call TRBJ2-3; 9 nucleotides align to TRBD1. CDR1 and CDR2 (germline): SGHNT, YYREEE (reference sequence). With 5 bases clipped from V and 1 base from J, the junction kept 2 bases outside the gene matches. CDR3 size: 14 residues. This chain's CDR3 is CASRRTGGTDTQYF. CDR3 DNA sequence: TGTGCCAGCAGACGGACAGGGGGCACAGATACGCAGTATTTT.

This clone was seen a handful of times. The chain combines TRBV19 with TRBJ1-1, with D perhaps matching TRBD1 (5 bases). Trimming cost V 4 bases and J 4 bases, with 13 bases left between them. The CDR3 has 14 amino acids. Germline V gene lookup returns CDR1 LNHDA and CDR2 SQIVND (reference sequence). This chain's CDR3 is CASSRDLRSTEAFF. CDR3 in DNA: TGTGCCAGTAGTAGGGACTTGCGGAGCACTGAAGCTTTCTTT.

The rearrangement joins TRBV30 to TRBJ1-4; D perhaps matches TRBD1 (5 bases). The CDR3 sequence is 14 residues long. The ends were cut back, 0 bases at V and 7 bases at J, with 12 bases in the middle. In germline, CDR1 is GTSNPN, CDR2 SVGIG (reference sequence). The chain's CDR3 is CAWSVLRGVEKLFF. Written as DNA, the CDR3 is TGTGCCTGGAGTGTACTTCGGGGGGTTGAAAAACTGTTTTTT.

This chain connects TRBV6-6 to TRBJ1-1, with 7 bases fitting TRBD1. The ends lost 5 bases at V and 11 bases at J; junction bases unmatched: 8. The germline V gene has CDR1 MNHNY and CDR2 SVGAGI (reference sequence). The CDR3 runs to 12 residues. CDR3 sequence reads: CASSRLQGRAFF. The CDR3 coding sequence is TGTGCCAGCAGTCGATTACAGGGGAGGGCTTTCTTT.